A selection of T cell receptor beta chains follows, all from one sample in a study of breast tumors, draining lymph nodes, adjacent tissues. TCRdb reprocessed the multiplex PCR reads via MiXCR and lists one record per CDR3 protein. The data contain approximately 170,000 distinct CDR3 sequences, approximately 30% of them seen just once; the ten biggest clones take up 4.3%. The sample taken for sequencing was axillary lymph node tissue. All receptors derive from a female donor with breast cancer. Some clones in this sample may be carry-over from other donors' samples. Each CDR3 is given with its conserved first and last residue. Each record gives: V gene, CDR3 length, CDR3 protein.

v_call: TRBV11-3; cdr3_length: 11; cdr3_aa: CATSGGGSQYF
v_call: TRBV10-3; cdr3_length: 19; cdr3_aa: CAISELDDRAKIPNYGYTF
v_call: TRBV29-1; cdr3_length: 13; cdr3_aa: CGTSGGAGNEQFF
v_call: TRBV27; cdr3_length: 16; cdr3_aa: CTSSPRVAGGTDTQYF
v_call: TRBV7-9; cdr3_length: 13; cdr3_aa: CASSPTVNEKLFF
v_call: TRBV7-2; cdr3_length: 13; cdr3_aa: CASSSTRNNEQFF
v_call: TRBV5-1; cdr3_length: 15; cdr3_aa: CASSLVTPNTGELFF
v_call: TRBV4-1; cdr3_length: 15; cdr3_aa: CASSQPRTGNTEAFF
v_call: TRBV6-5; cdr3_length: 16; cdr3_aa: CASSYIPGTGFNEQFF
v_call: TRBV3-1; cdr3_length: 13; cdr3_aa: CASSHRLTNEQFF
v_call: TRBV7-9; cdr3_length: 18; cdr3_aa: CASSPGHLRLAGAHTQYF
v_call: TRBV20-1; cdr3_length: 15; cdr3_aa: CSALLTGHSGNTIYF
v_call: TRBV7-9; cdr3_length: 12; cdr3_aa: CATGQGTDTQYF
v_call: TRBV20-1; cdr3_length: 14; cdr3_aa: CSASGTSNTGELFF
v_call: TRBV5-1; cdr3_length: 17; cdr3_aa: CASSHKGIWTGNDEQYF
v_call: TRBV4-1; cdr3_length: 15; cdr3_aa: CASSQDPGDLGGYTF
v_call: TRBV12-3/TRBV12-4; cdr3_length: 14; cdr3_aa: CASSLGGAETEAFF
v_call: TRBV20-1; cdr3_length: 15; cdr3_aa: CSARPAIAATYEQYF
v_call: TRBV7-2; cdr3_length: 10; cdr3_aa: CASSRRQPYF
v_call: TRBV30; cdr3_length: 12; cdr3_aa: CALKTGSTEQYF
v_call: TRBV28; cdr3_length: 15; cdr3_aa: CASRPPPGTDYGYTF
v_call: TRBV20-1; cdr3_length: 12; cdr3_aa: CSAAPGNTEAFF
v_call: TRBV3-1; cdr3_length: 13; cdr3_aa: CASSPLTHSPLHF
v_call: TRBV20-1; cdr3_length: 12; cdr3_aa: CSAGGGTLEQYF
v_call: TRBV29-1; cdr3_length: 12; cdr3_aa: CSVGQGADGYTF
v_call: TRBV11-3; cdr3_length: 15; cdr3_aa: CASSPPRYSNQPQHF
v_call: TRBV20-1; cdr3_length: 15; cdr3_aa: CSASDGTGVTDTQYF
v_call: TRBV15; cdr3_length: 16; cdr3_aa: CATSRTPGTYQETQYF
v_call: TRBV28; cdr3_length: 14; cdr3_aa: CASSLNRRNYGYTF
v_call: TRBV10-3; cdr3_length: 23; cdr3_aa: CAISEPYQGTKGEQYFGPGTIYF
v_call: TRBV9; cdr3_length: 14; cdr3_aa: CASSVAGGGNEQFF
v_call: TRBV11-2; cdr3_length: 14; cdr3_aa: CASSLDSSNYGYTF
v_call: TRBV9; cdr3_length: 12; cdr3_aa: CASSDFADTQYF
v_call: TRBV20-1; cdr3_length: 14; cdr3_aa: CSASTRANNYEQYF
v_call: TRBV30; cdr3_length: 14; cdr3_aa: CAWSWTSVGGELFF
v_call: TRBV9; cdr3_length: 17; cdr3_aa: CASSDNLGGEHYNEQFF
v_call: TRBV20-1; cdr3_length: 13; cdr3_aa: CSAMGVLEETQYF
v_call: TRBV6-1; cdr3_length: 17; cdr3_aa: CASSQPGTSRLQETQYF
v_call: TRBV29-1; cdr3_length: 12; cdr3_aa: CSALGQGGEQFF
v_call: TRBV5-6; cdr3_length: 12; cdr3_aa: CASSGWGDEQYF
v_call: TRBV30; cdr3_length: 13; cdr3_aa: CAWTGQGRSPLHF
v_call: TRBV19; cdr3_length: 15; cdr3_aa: CASYPRGRSTDTQYF
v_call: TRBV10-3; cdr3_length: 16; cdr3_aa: CAISSRDREGEETQYF
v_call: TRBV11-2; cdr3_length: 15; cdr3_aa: CASSLGGQVNEKLFF
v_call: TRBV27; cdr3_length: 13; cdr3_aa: CASSWVWGQPQHF
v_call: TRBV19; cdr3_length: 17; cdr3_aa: CASSIRLAGGPIGELFF
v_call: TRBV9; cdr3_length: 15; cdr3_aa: CASSVRGENYNEQFF
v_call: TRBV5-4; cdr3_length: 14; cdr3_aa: CASSFEDGPYEQYF
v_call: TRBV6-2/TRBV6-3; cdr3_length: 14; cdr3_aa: CASSYRVQNPEAFF
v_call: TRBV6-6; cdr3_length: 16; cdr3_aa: CASSHSIGTSEETQYF
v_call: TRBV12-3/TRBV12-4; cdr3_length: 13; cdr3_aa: CASSSGLVGEQFF
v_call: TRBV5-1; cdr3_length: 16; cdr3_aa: CASSLGGTSGTDTQYF
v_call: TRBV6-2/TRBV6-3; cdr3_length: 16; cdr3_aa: CASRGQGASGANVLTF
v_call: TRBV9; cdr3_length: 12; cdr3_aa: CASSGPGVTQYF
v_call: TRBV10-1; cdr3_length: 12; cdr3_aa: CASSEVGQKAFF
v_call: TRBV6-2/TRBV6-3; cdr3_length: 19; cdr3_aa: CASSSRTTRSGGTTDTQYF
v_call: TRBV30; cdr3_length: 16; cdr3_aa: CAWSTARGRTPGTQYF
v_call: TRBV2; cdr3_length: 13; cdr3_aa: CASSELGRGEQFF